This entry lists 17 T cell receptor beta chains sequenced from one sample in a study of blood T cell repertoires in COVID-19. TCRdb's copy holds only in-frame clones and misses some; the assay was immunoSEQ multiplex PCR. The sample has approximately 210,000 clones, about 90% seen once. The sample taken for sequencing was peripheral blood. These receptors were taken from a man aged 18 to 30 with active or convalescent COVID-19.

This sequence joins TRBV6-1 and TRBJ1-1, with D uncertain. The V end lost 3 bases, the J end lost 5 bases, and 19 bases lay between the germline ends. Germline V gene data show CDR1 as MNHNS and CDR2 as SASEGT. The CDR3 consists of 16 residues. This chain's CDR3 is CASSERSGPPGTEAFF. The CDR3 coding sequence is TGTGCCAGCAGTGAGAGATCCGGGCCTCCGGGGACTGAAGCTTTCTTT.

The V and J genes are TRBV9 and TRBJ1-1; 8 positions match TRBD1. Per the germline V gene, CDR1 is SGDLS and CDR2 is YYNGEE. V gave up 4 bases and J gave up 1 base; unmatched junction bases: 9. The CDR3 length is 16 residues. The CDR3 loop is CASSPLTGVTNTEAFF. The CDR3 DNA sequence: TGTGCCAGCAGCCCATTGACAGGGGTGACGAACACTGAAGCTTTCTTT.

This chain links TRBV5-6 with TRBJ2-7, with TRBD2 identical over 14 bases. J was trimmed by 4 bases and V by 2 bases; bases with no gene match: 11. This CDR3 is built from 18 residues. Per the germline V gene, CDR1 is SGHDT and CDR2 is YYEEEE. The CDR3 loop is CASSFALGTSGRGYEQYF. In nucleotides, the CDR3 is TGTGCCAGCAGCTTCGCTTTGGGGACTAGCGGGAGAGGGTACGAGCAGTACTTC.

The CDR3 sequence is CASSEVGLAGPDTQYF. Here the CDR3 DNA reads TGCGCCAGCAGTGAGGTGGGACTAGCGGGCCCAGATACGCAGTATTTT. This sequence joins TRBV10-2 and TRBJ2-3; 12 bases align to TRBD2. The J segment lost 4 bases and the V segment lost 2 bases, leaving 4 bases of the junction unmatched. This CDR3 has 16 residues. CDR1 is WSHSY and CDR2 is SAAADI in the germline V gene.

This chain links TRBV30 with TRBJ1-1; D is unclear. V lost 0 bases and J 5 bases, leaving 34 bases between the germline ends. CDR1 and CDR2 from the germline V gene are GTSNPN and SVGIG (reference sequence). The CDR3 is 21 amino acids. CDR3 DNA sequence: TGTGCCTGGAGTGTACTTGCGTTAGTGGGGAGAGGAACCCATATAGGGACTGAAGCTTTCTTT. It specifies CAWSVLALVGRGTHIGTEAFF.

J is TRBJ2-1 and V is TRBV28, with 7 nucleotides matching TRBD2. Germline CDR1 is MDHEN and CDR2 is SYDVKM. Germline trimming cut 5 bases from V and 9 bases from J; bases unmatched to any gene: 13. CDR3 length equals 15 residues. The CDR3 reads CASSRVGLVSPEQFF. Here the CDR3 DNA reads TGTGCCAGCAGTCGAGTTGGACTAGTTTCTCCTGAGCAGTTCTTC.

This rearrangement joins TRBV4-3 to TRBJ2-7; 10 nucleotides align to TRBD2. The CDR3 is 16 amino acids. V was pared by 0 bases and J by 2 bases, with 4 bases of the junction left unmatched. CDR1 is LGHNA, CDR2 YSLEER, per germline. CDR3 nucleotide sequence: TGCGCCAGCAGCCAAGATTGGCTAGCGGGGGCCTACGAGCAGTACTTC. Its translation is CASSQDWLAGAYEQYF.

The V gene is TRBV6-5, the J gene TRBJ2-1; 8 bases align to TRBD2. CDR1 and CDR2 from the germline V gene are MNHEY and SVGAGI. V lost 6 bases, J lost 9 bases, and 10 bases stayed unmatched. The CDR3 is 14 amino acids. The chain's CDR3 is CASRPSRTSLEQFF. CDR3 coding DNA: TGTGCCAGCAGACCCTCCCGGACTAGCCTTGAGCAGTTCTTC.

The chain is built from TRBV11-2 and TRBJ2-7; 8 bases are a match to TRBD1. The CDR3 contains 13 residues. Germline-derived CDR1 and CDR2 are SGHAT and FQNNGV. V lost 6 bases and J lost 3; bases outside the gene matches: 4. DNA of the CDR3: TGTGCCAGCAGACGCGGACAGGGCTACGAGCAGTACTTC. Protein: CASRRGQGYEQYF.

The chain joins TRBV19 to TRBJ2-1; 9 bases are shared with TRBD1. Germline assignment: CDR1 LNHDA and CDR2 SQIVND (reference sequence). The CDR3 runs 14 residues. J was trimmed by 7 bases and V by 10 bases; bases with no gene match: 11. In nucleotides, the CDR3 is TGTGCCACCAAATCCGGGACAGGGCTTAATGAGCAGTTCTTC. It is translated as CATKSGTGLNEQFF. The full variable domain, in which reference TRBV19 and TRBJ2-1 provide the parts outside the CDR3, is DGGITQSPKYLFRKEGQNVTLSCEQNLNHDAMYWYRQDPGQGLRLIYYSQIVNDFQKGDIAEGYSVSREKKESFPLTVTSAQKNPTAFYLCATKSGTGLNEQFFGPGTRLTVL.

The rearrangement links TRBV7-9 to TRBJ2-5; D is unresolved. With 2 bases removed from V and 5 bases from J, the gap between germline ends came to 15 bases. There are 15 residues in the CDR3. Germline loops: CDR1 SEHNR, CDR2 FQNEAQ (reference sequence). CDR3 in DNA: TGTGCCAGCAGCTTAAGCTATCTATCGCGGGAGACCCAGTACTTC. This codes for CASSLSYLSRETQYF.

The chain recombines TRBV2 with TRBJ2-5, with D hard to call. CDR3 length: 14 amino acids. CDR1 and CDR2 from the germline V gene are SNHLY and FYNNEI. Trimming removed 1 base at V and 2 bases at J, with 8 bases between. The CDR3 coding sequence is TGTGCCAGCAGTGAAGGACATTTACAAGAGACCCAGTACTTC. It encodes CASSEGHLQETQYF.

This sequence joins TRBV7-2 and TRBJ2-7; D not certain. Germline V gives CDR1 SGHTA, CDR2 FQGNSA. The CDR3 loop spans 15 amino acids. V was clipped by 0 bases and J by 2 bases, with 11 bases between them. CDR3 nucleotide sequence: TGTGCCAGCAGCTTAGCGGTAGCCGCCCCCTACGAGCAGTACTTC. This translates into CASSLAVAAPYEQYF.

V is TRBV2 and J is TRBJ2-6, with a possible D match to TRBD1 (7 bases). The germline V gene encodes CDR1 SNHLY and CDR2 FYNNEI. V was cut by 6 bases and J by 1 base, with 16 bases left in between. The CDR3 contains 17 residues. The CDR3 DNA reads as TGTGCCAGCAGATCCGGGACAGCGGGTTCTGGGGCCAACGTCCTGACTTTC. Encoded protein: CASRSGTAGSGANVLTF.

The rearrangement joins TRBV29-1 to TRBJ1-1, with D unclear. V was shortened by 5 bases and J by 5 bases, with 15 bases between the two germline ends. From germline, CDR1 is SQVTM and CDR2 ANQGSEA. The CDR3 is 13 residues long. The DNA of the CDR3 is TGCAGCGTTCTTTTTGTGGAAGCGACTGAAGCTTTCTTT. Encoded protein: CSVLFVEATEAFF.

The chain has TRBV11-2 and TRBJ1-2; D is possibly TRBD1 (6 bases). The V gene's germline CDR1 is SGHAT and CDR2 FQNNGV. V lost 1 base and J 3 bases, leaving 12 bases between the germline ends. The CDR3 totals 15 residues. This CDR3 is CASSLAQGGYYGYTF. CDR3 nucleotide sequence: TGTGCCAGCAGCTTAGCGCAAGGGGGATACTATGGCTACACCTTC.

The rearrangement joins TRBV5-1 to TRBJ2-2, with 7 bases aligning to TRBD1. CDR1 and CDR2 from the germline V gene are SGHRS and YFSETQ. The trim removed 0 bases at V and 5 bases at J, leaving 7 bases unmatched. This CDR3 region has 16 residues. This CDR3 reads CASSLEAGGHTGELFF. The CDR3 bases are TGCGCCAGCAGCTTGGAGGCAGGGGGTCATACCGGGGAGCTGTTTTTT.